The next 9 T cell receptor beta chains were all read from a single sample in a study of T cell repertoires in cytomegalovirus infection. A single record per CDR3 protein comes from TCRdb applying MiXCR to the reads. This table holds around 800,000 distinct CDR3 sequences, around a third found once. For these TCRs, the target antigens are not known. The starting material was cultured CD8+ T cells from PBMCs, obtained from culture after CMV antigen stimulation. The source of these receptors is a human donor in good health (CMV status not recorded). Some clones in this sample may be carry-over from other donors' samples.

This chain links TRBV6-6 with TRBJ2-2, with 14 bases lining up with TRBD2. This CDR3 is 22 amino acids long. Germline V gives CDR1 MNHNY, CDR2 SVGAGI (reference sequence). The ends lost 6 bases at V and 0 bases at J; junction bases unmatched: 18. The CDR3 nucleotides are TGTGCCAGCAGACGTATCCGAACCCCGGGACTAGCGGGGGTACCGAACACCGGGGAGCTGTTTTTT. It is translated as CASRRIRTPGLAGVPNTGELFF.

This clonotype was recorded many times. The V gene is TRBV6-6, the J gene TRBJ2-2; TRBD2 is a possible D gene (6 bases). The CDR3 runs to 13 residues. Germline V gene sequence: CDR1 MNHNY, CDR2 SVGAGI (reference sequence). Trimming removed 0 bases from V and 9 bases from J, with 8 bases in between. The CDR3 coding sequence is TGTGCCAGCAGTTACTCGGAGGGAAGGGAGCTGTTTTTT. It is translated as CASSYSEGRELFF.

The V call is TRBV7-3, the J call TRBJ1-2; 8 bases line up with TRBD1. V dropped 5 bases and J dropped 4; count of bases not matched to a gene: 3. The length of the CDR3 is 13 residues. Germline loops: CDR1 SGHTA, CDR2 FQGTGA. CDR3 residues: CASSHGQGYGYTF. The CDR3 region has the DNA TGTGCCAGCAGCCATGGACAGGGCTATGGCTACACCTTC.

The chain links TRBV7-6 to TRBJ1-1, with 11 bases aligning to TRBD1. This CDR3 region has 16 residues. The V and J ends lost 6 bases and 5 bases, in that order; junction bases with no gene match: 11. In germline, CDR1 is SGHVS, CDR2 FNYEAQ. CDR3 residues: CASRGPGTGGRTEAFF. CDR3 bases: TGTGCCAGCAGGGGACCGGGGACAGGGGGAAGGACTGAAGCTTTCTTT.

This rearrangement joins TRBV2 to TRBJ1-3, with D unclear. CDR3 size: 16 residues. Trimming stripped 0 bases from V and 1 base from J, with 10 bases between. Germline CDR1 and CDR2: SNHLY and FYNNEI. For the CDR3, the DNA is TGTGCCAGCAGTGAAGCGCTTCGCAGGTCTGGAAACACCATATATTTT. The encoded protein is CASSEALRRSGNTIYF.

The rearrangement joins TRBV6-2 or TRBV6-3 to TRBJ1-2; the match to TRBD1 covers 7 bases. Germline CDR1 is MNHEY and CDR2 is SVGEGT. V lost 6 bases to trimming and J lost 6 bases; unmatched junction nucleotides: 10. The CDR3 loop spans 14 amino acids. Here the CDR3 reads CASSYVAGQDGYTF. DNA for the CDR3: TGTGCCAGCAGCTACGTAGCTGGACAGGATGGCTACACCTTC.

This clonotype was counted many times. This chain connects TRBV10-3 to TRBJ2-3; no definite D call. Trimming took off 0 bases at V and 4 bases at J, with 14 bases between the two ends. Germline assignment: CDR1 ENHRY and CDR2 SYGVKD. This CDR3 region has 16 residues. The CDR3, as DNA: TGTGCCATCAGTGAGTCCGCCTTACCGGGCGCAGATACGCAGTATTTT. Translated, it gives CAISESALPGADTQYF.

This clonotype was seen a few times. The genes are TRBV27 and TRBJ1-6; D is perhaps TRBD1 (5 bases). Between the trimmed V and J ends, which lost 4 bases and 9 bases, there was a span of 13 bases. The germline V gene encodes CDR1 MNHEY and CDR2 SMNVEV (reference sequence). The CDR3 is 14 amino acids. Here the CDR3 reads CASSYGGESSPLHF. In DNA form, the CDR3 reads TGTGCCAGCAGTTACGGGGGGGAGAGTTCACCCCTCCACTTT.

This chain uses TRBV5-6 with TRBJ1-2; the D gene is possibly TRBD1 (6 bases). The length of the CDR3 is 15 residues. Trimming took 0 bases from V and 5 from J, leaving 14 bases between them. Germline CDR1 SGHDT, CDR2 YYEEEE. As DNA, the CDR3 is TGTGCCAGCAGCTTGGGGACAGCTCCGTCATATGGCTACACCTTC. Its translation: CASSLGTAPSYGYTF.